The T cell receptor (beta chain) described here comes from a study of T cell responses to AZD1222 COVID-19 vaccine. The study's findings and limits: Seropositivity was recorded at baseline in only a handful of AZD1222 recipients. The breadth and depth of Spike-specific TCRs increased once two AZD1222 doses had been given. White British people made up most donors, females outnumbered males, and clonal diversity was possibly underestimated. Samples come after the peak T cell response, not at day 14.

As regards this clone: What it binds is unknown.

This CDR3 has 15 amino acids. Deletions cut 0 bases from V and 3 bases from J, with 12 bases between. Germline CDR1 reads SGHTA; CDR2 reads FQGNSA. Here immunoSEQ multiplex PCR was the method, and the copy in TCRdb shows in-frame clones only, minus some. Here the sample spans approximately 180,000 clones, around 90% being singletons. This sequence joins TRBV7-2 and TRBJ2-7, with D maybe TRBD1 (6 bases). The sample was peripheral blood, taken on day 0 of AZD1222 vaccination. The TCR originated in an adult in good health. DNA for the CDR3: TGTGCCAGCAGCTTAGCGTTGGACAGCCGCTACGAGCAGTACTTC. It specifies CASSLALDSRYEQYF.